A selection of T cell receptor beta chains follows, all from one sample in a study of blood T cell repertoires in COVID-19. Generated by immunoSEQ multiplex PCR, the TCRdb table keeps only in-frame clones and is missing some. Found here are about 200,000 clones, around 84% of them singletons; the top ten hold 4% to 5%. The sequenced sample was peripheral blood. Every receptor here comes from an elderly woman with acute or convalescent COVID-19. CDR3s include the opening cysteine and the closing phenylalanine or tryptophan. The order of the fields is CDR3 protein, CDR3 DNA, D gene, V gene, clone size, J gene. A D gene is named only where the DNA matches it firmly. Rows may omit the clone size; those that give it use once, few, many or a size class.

CASSTATGGDTEAFF,TGTGCCAGCAGCACTGCTACAGGGGGCGATACTGAAGCTTTCTTT,TRBD1,TRBV7-2,.,TRBJ1-1
CASSVDPGTGKWDNSPLHF,TGTGCCAGCAGCGTAGATCCTGGGACAGGGAAGTGGGATAATTCACCCCTCCACTTT,TRBD1,TRBV9,.,TRBJ1-6
CASSLGRAHEQYF,TGTGCCAGCAGCTTAGGCAGGGCCCACGAGCAGTACTTC,.,TRBV11-3,once,TRBJ2-7
CASSESSNYGYTF,TGTGCCAGCAGTGAATCCTCTAACTATGGCTACACCTTC,.,TRBV25-1,.,TRBJ1-2
CASSQDRGYEQYF,TGCGCCAGCAGCCAAGACAGGGGATACGAGCAGTACTTC,.,TRBV4-3,.,TRBJ2-7
CSVAGLNQPQHF,TGCAGCGTTGCGGGACTCAATCAGCCCCAGCATTTT,.,TRBV29-1,.,TRBJ1-5
CASSAGRHTGELFF,TGTGCCAGCAGCGCGGGGAGGCATACCGGGGAGCTGTTTTTT,.,TRBV9,.,TRBJ2-2
CASTQGDGVTNYGYTF,TGCGCCAGCACCCAGGGGGACGGCGTAACTAACTATGGCTACACCTTC,TRBD1,TRBV5-1,.,TRBJ1-2
CASSRNQRDNTDTQYF,TGTGCCAGTAGTAGAAATCAACGGGACAACACAGATACGCAGTATTTT,.,TRBV19,.,TRBJ2-3
CASIADEQFF,TGTGCCAGCATCGCAGATGAGCAGTTCTTC,.,TRBV7-9,many,TRBJ2-1
CASSLQEYNSPLHF,TGTGCCAGCAGTTTACAGGAATATAATTCACCCCTCCACTTT,.,TRBV27,many,TRBJ1-6
CASREGNEQYF,TGTGCCAGCAGGGAGGGAAACGAGCAGTACTTC,.,TRBV7-9,.,TRBJ2-7
CAGQRGGEQFF,TGTGCCGGCCAACGGGGAGGGGAGCAGTTCTTC,TRBD2,TRBV5-8,.,TRBJ2-1
CASSLVSDTEAFF,TGTGCCAGCAGCTTAGTCTCTGACACTGAAGCTTTCTTT,.,TRBV7-2,.,TRBJ1-1
CASSLPGQGNEKLFF,TGTGCCAGCAGCTTACCGGGACAGGGTAATGAAAAACTGTTTTTT,TRBD1,TRBV5-5,.,TRBJ1-4
CASSSPGDYGYTF,TGTGCCAGCAGTTCTCCAGGGGACTATGGCTACACCTTC,.,TRBV6-5,.,TRBJ1-2
CASRGADFDNQPQHF,TGTGCCAGCCGGGGGGCTGATTTCGACAATCAGCCCCAGCATTTT,.,TRBV28,.,TRBJ1-5
CASSGEGGDQPQHF,TGTGCCAGCAGCGGAGAGGGTGGAGACCAGCCCCAGCATTTT,.,TRBV9,.,TRBJ1-5
CASSLGRGTEAFF,TGTGCCAGCAGTTTAGGGCGGGGCACTGAAGCTTTCTTT,.,TRBV12-3/TRBV12-4,.,TRBJ1-1
CASSSLEGAPTEAFF,TGTGCCAGCAGTTCCCTGGAGGGGGCGCCCACTGAAGCTTTCTTT,TRBD1,TRBV27,.,TRBJ1-1
CSGGQTPKELFF,TGCAGCGGGGGACAGACCCCTAAGGAACTGTTTTTT,TRBD1,TRBV29-1,.,TRBJ1-4
CASLPPQGARYYGYTF,TGTGCCAGCCTCCCGCCACAGGGGGCAAGATATTATGGCTACACCTTC,TRBD1,TRBV28,.,TRBJ1-2
CASRNGGTEAFF,TGTGCCAGCAGAAATGGAGGGACTGAAGCTTTCTTT,.,TRBV6-6,.,TRBJ1-1
CASSLGPGPGGYTF,TGTGCCAGCAGCTTAGGGCCTGGGCCAGGAGGCTACACCTTC,.,TRBV7-2,.,TRBJ1-2
CASSFVSYEQYF,TGTGCCAGCAGCTTCGTCTCCTACGAGCAGTACTTC,.,TRBV5-5,.,TRBJ2-7
CASSPPGGRNQPQHF,TGTGCCAGCTCACCTCCCGGGGGTCGGAATCAGCCCCAGCATTTT,.,TRBV18,.,TRBJ1-5
CASSITSWFYNEQFF,TGTGCCAGTAGTATTACTAGTTGGTTCTACAATGAGCAGTTCTTC,.,TRBV19,.,TRBJ2-1
CASSHGQGRNEQFF,TGTGCCAGCAGCCACGGACAGGGTAGGAATGAGCAGTTCTTC,TRBD1,TRBV7-2,.,TRBJ2-1
CASTQGGEAFF,TGTGCCAGCACCCAGGGGGGAGAAGCTTTCTTT,TRBD1,TRBV7-9,.,TRBJ1-1
CASSRKPGPLHF,TGTGCCAGCAGTCGAAAGCCGGGACCCCTCCACTTT,.,TRBV27,once,TRBJ1-6
CASSKARRERGKNIQYF,TGTGCCAGCAGCAAAGCACGAAGGGAGCGCGGCAAAAACATTCAGTACTTC,.,TRBV21-1,.,TRBJ2-4
CASSSPRGLYNEQFF,TGTGCCAGCAGTTCGCCTCGTGGACTGTACAATGAGCAGTTCTTC,.,TRBV6-2/TRBV6-3,few,TRBJ2-1
CATSDSGGRKYNEQFF,TGTGCCACCAGTGATTCAGGCGGGAGGAAGTACAATGAGCAGTTCTTC,TRBD2,TRBV24-1,.,TRBJ2-1
CASSPVPGQATDTQYF,TGTGCCAGCAGCCCCGTCCCCGGACAGGCCACAGATACGCAGTATTTT,TRBD1,TRBV7-8,.,TRBJ2-3
CASSRTGAQDNEQFF,TGTGCCAGCAGTCGGACAGGGGCGCAGGACAATGAGCAGTTCTTC,TRBD1,TRBV27,.,TRBJ2-1
CASSLTARDTEAFF,TGTGCCAGCAGCTTAACCGCGCGGGACACTGAAGCTTTCTTT,.,TRBV7-2,.,TRBJ1-1
CASSYSGRTNTGELFF,TGTGCCAGCAGTTACTCCGGGAGGACGAACACCGGGGAGCTGTTTTTT,TRBD2,TRBV6-2/TRBV6-3,.,TRBJ2-2
CASGKGETQYF,TGTGCCAGCGGTAAGGGGGAGACCCAGTACTTC,.,TRBV11-3,.,TRBJ2-5
CASSQVSSGLSHLNEQYF,TGCGCCAGCAGCCAAGTTTCTAGCGGGCTCAGCCACCTTAACGAGCAGTACTTC,TRBD2,TRBV4-3,.,TRBJ2-7
CASSPGGGRAETQYF,TGTGCCAGCAGCCCCGGAGGCGGGAGGGCCGAGACCCAGTACTTC,TRBD2,TRBV11-2,.,TRBJ2-5
CASSRWSGSSYNEQFF,TGTGCCAGCAGTCGGTGGTCGGGGAGCTCCTACAATGAGCAGTTCTTC,.,TRBV6-2/TRBV6-3,.,TRBJ2-1
CASRYRSSGSGGELFF,TGTGCCAGCAGATATCGGTCCAGCGGGAGTGGCGGGGAGCTGTTTTTT,TRBD2,TRBV7-9,.,TRBJ2-2
CASSLGEGGSFLSPLHF,TGTGCCAGCAGCCTGGGGGAGGGGGGCTCGTTCCTTTCACCCCTCCACTTT,.,TRBV6-7,.,TRBJ1-6
CASSRGGLAGGSYEQYF,TGTGCCAGCAGCCGAGGAGGACTAGCGGGTGGCTCCTACGAGCAGTACTTC,TRBD2,TRBV4-2,.,TRBJ2-7
CASSQGQGANTGELFF,TGTGCCAGCAGCCAAGGACAGGGGGCGAACACCGGGGAGCTGTTTTTT,TRBD1,TRBV7-8,few,TRBJ2-2
CAITGQGSGAEAFF,TGTGCCATCACCGGACAGGGGAGTGGAGCTGAAGCTTTCTTT,TRBD1,TRBV10-3,.,TRBJ1-1
CASSYSGEVSEQYF,TGTGCCAGCAGTTACTCGGGGGAGGTTTCCGAGCAGTACTTC,.,TRBV6-2/TRBV6-3,.,TRBJ2-7
CASSFWDAGGNTIYF,TGTGCCAGCAGCTTTTGGGACGCGGGAGGAAACACCATATATTTT,.,TRBV5-5,.,TRBJ1-3
CASSLVGRGLFF,TGTGCCAGCAGCTTAGTTGGCCGCGGACTGTTTTTT,.,TRBV11-2,.,TRBJ1-4
CASSLEGDYGYTF,TGTGCCAGCAGTTTGGAGGGAGACTATGGCTACACCTTC,.,TRBV28,.,TRBJ1-2
CASSPVGAMGIYGYTF,TGTGCCAGCTCACCAGTGGGGGCTATGGGGATCTATGGCTACACCTTC,.,TRBV18,.,TRBJ1-2
CASSQDLGSGYTF,TGTGCCAGCAGCCAAGATCTAGGGAGTGGCTACACCTTC,.,TRBV14,.,TRBJ1-2